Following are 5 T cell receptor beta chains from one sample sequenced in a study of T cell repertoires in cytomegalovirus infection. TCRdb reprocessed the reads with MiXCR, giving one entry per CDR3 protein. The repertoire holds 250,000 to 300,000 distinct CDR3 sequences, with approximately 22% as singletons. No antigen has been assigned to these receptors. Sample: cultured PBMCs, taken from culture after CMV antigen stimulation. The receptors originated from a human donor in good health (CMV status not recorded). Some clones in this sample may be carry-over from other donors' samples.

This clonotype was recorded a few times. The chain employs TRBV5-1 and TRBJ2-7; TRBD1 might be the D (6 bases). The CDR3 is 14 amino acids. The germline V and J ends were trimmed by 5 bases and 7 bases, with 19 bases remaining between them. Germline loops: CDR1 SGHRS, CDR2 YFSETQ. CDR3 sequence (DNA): TGCGCCAGCAGTACAGGACAGACCTCGGCGGAGCAGTACGTC. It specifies CASSTGQTSAEQYV.

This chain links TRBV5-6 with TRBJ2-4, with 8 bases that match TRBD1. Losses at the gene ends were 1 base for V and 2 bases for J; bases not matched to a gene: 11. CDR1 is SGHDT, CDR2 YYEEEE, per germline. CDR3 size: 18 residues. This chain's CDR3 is CASSLIAGQGSSKNIQYF. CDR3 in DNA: TGTGCCAGCAGCTTGATAGCAGGACAGGGATCTTCCAAAAACATTCAGTACTTC.

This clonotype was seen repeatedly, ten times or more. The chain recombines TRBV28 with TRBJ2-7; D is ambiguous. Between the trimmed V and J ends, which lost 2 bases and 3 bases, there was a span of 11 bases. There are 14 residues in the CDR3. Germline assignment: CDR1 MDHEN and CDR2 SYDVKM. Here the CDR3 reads CASSLELSSYEQYF. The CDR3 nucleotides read TGTGCCAGCAGTTTAGAACTTTCAAGCTACGAGCAGTACTTC.

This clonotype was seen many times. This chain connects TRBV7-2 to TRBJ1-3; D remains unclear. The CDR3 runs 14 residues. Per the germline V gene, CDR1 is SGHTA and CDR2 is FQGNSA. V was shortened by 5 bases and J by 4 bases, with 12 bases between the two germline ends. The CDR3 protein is CASSQLIAGNTIYF. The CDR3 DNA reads TGTGCCAGCAGCCAACTTATTGCCGGAAACACCATATATTTT.

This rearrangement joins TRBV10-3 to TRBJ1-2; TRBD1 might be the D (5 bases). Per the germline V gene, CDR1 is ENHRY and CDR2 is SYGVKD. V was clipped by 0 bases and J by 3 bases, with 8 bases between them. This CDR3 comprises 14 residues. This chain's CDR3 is CAISESPTDYGYTF. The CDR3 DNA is TGTGCCATCAGTGAGTCCCCGACAGACTATGGCTACACCTTC.